A single sample is the source of the 5 T cell receptor beta chains below, sequenced in a study of T cell changes during pregnancy in multiple sclerosis. Generated by immunoSEQ multiplex PCR, the TCRdb table keeps only in-frame clones and is missing some. The table shows more than 55,000 clones, with around 91% occurring only once. The specimen was peripheral blood, collected after pregnancy. The receptors shown here come from a female donor with multiple sclerosis, enrolled in a pregnancy study.

J is TRBJ1-2 and V is TRBV19; TRBD1 agrees at 9 bases. V gave up 9 bases and J gave up 4 bases; unmatched junction bases: 6. The V gene's germline CDR1 is LNHDA and CDR2 SQIVND (reference sequence). CDR3 size: 13 residues. The CDR3 DNA reads as TGTGCCAGCTCGGACAGGGGTCCCTATGGCTACACCTTC. Its translation: CASSDRGPYGYTF.

The chain uses TRBV4-3 and TRBJ1-1; tentatively, D is TRBD1 (5 bases). V lost 4 bases and J lost 1, with 16 bases in between. The V gene's germline CDR1 is LGHNA and CDR2 YSLEER. The CDR3 has 16 amino acids. The DNA for the CDR3 is TGCGCCAGCAGCCTCCAATGGGGCGGGGAGAACACTGAAGCTTTCTTT. It translates to CASSLQWGGENTEAFF.

The sample holds a few counts of this clone. The rearrangement joins TRBV5-4 to TRBJ1-1; D ambiguous. V dropped 4 bases and J dropped 0 bases, with 7 bases sitting between them. Germline CDR1 SGHNT, CDR2 YYREEE (reference sequence). The CDR3 contains 13 residues. The CDR3 sequence is CASSQNLNTEAFF. The CDR3 DNA is TGTGCCAGCAGCCAAAATCTGAACACTGAAGCTTTCTTT.

This chain connects TRBV10-2 to TRBJ2-4; 11 nucleotides line up with TRBD2. The junction had 12 bases not matched to a gene; V was cut back by 5 bases and J by 0 bases. The CDR3 consists of 19 residues. The germline CDR1 and CDR2 sequences are WSHSY and SAAADI. This CDR3 is CASSLPRTSGPLAKNIQYF. Written as DNA, the CDR3 is TGCGCCAGCAGTCTCCCGCGGACTAGCGGGCCTCTAGCCAAAAACATTCAGTACTTC.

The rearrangement links TRBV6-4 to TRBJ1-4; a weak D match, TRBD1 (6 bases). The CDR3 consists of 19 residues. Germline CDR1 reads MRHNA; CDR2 reads SNTAGT. V was trimmed by 10 bases and J by 4 bases, leaving 31 bases between them. CDR3 region: CATPHQPGDPGSGNEKLFF. The CDR3 DNA sequence: TGTGCCACCCCGCATCAACCAGGGGACCCTGGGTCCGGTAATGAAAAACTGTTTTTT.